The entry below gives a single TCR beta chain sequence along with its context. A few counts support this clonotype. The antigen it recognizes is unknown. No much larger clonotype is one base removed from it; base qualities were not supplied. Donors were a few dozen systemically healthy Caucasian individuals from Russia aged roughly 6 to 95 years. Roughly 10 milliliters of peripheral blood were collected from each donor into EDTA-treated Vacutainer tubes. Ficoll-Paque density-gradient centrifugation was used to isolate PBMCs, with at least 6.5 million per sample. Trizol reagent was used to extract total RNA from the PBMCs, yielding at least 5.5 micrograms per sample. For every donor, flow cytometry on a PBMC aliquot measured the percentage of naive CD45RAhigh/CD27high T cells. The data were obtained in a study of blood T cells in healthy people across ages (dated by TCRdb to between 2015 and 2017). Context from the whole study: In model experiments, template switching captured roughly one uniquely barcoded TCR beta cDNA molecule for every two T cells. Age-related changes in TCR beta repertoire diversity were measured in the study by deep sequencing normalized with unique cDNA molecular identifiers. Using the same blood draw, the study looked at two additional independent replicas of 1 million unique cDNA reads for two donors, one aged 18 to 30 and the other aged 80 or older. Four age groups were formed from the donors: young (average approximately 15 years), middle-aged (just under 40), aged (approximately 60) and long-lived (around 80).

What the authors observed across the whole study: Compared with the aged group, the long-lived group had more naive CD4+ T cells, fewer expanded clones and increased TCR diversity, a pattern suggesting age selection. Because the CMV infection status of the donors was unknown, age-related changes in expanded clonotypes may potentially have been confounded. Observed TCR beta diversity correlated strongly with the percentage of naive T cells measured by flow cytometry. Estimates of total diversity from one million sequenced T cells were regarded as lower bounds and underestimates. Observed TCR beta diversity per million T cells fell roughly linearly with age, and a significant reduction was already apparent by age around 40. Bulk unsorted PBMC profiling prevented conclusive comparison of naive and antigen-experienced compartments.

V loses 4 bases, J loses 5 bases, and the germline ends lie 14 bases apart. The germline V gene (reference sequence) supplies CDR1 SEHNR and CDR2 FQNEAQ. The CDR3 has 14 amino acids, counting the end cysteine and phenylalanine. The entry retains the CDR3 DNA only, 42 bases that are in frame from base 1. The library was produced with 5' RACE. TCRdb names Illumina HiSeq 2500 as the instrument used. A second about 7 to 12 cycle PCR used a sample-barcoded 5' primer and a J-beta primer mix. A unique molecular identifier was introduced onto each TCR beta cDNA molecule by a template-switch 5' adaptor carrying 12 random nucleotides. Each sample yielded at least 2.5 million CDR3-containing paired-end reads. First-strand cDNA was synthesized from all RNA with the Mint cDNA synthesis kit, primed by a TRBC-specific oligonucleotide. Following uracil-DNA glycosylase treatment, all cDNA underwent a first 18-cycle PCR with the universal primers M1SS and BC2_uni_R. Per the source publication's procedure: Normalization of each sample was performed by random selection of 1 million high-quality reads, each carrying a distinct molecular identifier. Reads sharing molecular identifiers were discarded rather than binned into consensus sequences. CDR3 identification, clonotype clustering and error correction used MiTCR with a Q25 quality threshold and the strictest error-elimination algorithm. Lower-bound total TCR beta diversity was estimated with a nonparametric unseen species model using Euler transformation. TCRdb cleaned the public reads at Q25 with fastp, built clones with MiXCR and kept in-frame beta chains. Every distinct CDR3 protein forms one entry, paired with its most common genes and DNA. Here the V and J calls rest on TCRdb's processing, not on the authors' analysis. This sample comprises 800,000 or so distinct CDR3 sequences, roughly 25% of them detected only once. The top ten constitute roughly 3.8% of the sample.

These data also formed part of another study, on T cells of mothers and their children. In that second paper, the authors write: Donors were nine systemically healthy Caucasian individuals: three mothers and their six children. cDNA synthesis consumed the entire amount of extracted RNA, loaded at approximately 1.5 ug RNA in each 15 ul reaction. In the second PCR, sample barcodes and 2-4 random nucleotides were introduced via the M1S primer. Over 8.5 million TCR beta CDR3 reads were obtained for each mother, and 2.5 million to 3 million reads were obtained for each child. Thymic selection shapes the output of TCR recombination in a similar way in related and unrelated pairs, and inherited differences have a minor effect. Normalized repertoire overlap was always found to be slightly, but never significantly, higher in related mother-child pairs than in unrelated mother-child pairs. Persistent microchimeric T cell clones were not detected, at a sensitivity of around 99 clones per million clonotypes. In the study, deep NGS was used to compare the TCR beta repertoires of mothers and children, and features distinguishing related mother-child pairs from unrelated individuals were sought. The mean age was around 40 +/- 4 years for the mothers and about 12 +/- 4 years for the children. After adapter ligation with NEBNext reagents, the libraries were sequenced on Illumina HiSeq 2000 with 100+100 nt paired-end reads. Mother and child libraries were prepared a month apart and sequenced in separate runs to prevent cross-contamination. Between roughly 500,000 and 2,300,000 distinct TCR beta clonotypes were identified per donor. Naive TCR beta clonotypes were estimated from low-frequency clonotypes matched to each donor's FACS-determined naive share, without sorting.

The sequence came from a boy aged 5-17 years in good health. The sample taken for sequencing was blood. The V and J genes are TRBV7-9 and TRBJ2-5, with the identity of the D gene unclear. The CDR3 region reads CASSSRMEIETQYF. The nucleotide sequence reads TGTGCCAGCAGCTCCCGAATGGAGATTGAGACCCAGTACTTC.